Below, 3 T cell receptor beta chains from the same sample are listed, as sequenced in a study of Ad26.COV2.S vaccination and SARS-CoV-2 variants. Specified treatment: roughly 20 received Ad26.COV2.S at low or high dose, single or two shots; a few received placebo; per-sample allocation not given. Samples were taken on day 63 after the first vaccine or placebo injection. TCRdb's table, derived via immunoSEQ multiplex PCR, lists solely in-frame clones and lacks some. The sample has approximately 460,000 clones; roughly 87% are singletons. Specimen: peripheral blood, collected in a trial of Ad26.COV2.S vaccine versus placebo. The source of these receptors is a person aged 18-60 years who received the Ad26.COV2.S COVID-19 vaccine or a placebo.

This chain links TRBV19 with TRBJ1-1, with D possibly TRBD1 on 5 matching bases. The CDR3 totals 13 residues. Per the germline V gene, CDR1 is LNHDA and CDR2 is SQIVND (reference sequence). V lost 4 bases and J 4 bases, leaving 10 bases between the germline ends. The CDR3: CASSTNRFTEAFF. CDR3 DNA sequence: TGTGCCAGTAGTACAAACAGGTTCACTGAAGCTTTCTTT.

This chain uses TRBV5-1 with TRBJ1-1; a weak D match, TRBD1 (6 bases). The CDR3 loop spans 14 amino acids. V dropped 1 base and J dropped 4 bases, with 11 bases sitting between them. Germline loops: CDR1 SGHRS, CDR2 YFSETQ. CDR3 sequence reads: CASSLHRVGTEAFF. Here the CDR3 DNA reads TGCGCCAGCAGCTTGCACAGGGTTGGCACTGAAGCTTTCTTT.

The chain carries TRBV30 and TRBJ1-2; 7 bases are a match to TRBD1. This CDR3 spans 16 amino acids. The V gene end was trimmed by 4 bases and the J gene end by 2 bases; junction bases not matched to a gene: 13. Germline V gene sequence: CDR1 GTSNPN, CDR2 SVGIG (reference sequence). The CDR3 reads CAWIQLGLGQNYGYTF. DNA of the CDR3: TGTGCCTGGATTCAATTGGGTTTGGGACAGAACTATGGCTACACCTTC.